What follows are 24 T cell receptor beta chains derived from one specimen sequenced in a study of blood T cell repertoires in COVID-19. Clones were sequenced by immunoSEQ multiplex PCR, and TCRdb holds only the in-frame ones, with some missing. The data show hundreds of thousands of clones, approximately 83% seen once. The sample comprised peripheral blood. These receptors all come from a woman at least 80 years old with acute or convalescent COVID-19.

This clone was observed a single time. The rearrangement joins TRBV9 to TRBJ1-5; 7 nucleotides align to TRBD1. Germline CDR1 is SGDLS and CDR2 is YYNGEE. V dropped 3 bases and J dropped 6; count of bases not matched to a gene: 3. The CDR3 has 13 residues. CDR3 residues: CASSGEGAQPQHF. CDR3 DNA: TGTGCCAGCAGCGGAGAGGGGGCTCAGCCCCAGCATTTT.

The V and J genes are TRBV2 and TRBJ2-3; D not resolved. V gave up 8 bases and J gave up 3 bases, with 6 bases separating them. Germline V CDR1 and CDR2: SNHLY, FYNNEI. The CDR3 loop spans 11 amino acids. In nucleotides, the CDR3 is TGTGCCAGCGTATATACAGATACGCAGTATTTT. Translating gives CASVYTDTQYF.

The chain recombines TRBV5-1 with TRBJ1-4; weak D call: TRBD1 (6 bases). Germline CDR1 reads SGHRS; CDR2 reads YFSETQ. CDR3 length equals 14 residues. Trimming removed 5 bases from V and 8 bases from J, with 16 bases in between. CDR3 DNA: TGCGCCAGCAGTCCGGAGGGGGGGAGAGAAAAACTGTTTTTT. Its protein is CASSPEGGREKLFF.

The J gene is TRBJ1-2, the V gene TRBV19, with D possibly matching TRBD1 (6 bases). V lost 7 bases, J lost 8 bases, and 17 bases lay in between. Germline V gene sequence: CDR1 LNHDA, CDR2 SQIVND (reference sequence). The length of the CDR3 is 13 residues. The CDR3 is CASTATGRAGYTF. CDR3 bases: TGTGCCAGTACCGCGACAGGAAGGGCAGGCTACACCTTC.

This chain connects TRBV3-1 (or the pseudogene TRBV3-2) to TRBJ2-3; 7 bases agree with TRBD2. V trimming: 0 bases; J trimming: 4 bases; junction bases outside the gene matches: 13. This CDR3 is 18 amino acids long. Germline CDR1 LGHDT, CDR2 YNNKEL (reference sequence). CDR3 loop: CASSQDPPSGSGADTQYF. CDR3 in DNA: TGTGCCAGCAGCCAAGATCCGCCTAGCGGTTCGGGCGCAGATACGCAGTATTTT.

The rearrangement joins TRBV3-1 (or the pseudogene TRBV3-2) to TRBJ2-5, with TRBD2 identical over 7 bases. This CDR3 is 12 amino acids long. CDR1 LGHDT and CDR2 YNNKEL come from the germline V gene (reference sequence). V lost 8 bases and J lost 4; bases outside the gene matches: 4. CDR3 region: CASRPSGETQYF. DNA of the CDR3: TGTGCCAGCCGCCCTAGCGGAGAGACCCAGTACTTC.

CDR3 loop: CASSHLTPDYNSPLHF. The CDR3 DNA reads TGTGCCAGCAGCCACCTGACACCTGACTATAATTCACCCCTCCACTTT. The chain carries TRBV4-2 and TRBJ1-6; the D is unclear. Trimming shortened V by 3 bases and J by 3 bases, and 12 bases separated the two germline ends. CDR3 length: 16 residues. The germline CDR1 and CDR2 sequences are LGHNA and YNFKEQ.

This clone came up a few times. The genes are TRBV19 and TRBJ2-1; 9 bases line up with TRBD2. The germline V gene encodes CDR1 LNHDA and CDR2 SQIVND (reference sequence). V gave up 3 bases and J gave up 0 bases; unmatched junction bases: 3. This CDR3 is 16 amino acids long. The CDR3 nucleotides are TGTGCCAGTAGTATGTCAGCGGGGGGCTCCTACAATGAGCAGTTCTTC. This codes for CASSMSAGGSYNEQFF.

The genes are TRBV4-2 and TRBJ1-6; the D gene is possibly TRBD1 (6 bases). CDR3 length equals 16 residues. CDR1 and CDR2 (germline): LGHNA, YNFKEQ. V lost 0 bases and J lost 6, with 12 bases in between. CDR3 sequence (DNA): TGTGCCAGCAGCCAAGAAGGTCAGGGGTCTAATTCACCCCTCCACTTT. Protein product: CASSQEGQGSNSPLHF.

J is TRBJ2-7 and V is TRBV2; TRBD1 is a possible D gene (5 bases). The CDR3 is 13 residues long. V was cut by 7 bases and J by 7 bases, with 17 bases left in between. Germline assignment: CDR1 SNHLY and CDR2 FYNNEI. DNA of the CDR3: TGTGCCAGCACCCAGGGAAAATTCGGGGAGCAGTACTTC. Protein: CASTQGKFGEQYF. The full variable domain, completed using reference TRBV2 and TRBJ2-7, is EPEVTQTPSHQVTQMGQEVILRCVPISNHLYFYWYRQILGQKVEFLVSFYNNEISEKSEIFDDQFSVERPDGSNFTLKIRSTKLEDSAMYFCASTQGKFGEQYFGPGTRLTVT.

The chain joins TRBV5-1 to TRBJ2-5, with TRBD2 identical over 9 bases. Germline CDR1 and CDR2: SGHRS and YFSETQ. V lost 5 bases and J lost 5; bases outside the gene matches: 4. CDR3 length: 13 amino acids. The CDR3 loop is CASSRGLAETQYF. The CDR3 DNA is TGCGCCAGCAGTCGAGGACTAGCGGAGACCCAGTACTTC.

CDR3 amino acids: CASSLEARETEAFF. The CDR3 nucleotides read TGTGCCAGCAGCTTAGAAGCCCGGGAGACTGAAGCTTTCTTT. The genes are TRBV7-9 and TRBJ1-1, with unresolved D. The V end was cut by 1 base, the J end by 5 bases, with 11 bases between. CDR3 size: 14 residues. In germline, CDR1 is SEHNR, CDR2 FQNEAQ (reference sequence).

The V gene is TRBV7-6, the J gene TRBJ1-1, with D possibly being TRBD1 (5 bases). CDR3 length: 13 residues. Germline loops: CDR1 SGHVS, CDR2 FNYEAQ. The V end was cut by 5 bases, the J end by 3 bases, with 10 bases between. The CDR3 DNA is TGTGCCAGCAGCACCCCAGGGTACACTGAAGCTTTCTTT. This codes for CASSTPGYTEAFF. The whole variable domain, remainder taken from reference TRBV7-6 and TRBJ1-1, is GAGVSQSPRYKVTKRGQDVALRCDPISGHVSLYWYRQALGQGPEFLTYFNYEAQQDKSGLPNDRFSAERPEGSISTLTIQRTEQRDSAMYRCASSTPGYTEAFFGQGTRLTVV.

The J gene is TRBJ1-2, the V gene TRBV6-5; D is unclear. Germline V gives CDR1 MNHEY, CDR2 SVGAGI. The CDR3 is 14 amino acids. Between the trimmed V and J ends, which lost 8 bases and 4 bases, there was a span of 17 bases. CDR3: CASHRVEGGYGYTF. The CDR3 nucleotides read TGTGCCAGCCACCGGGTCGAGGGTGGCTATGGCTACACCTTC.

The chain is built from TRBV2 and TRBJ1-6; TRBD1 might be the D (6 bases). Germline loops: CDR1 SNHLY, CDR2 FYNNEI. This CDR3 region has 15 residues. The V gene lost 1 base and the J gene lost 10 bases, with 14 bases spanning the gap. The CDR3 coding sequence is TGTGCCAGCAGTGAAGTCAGGGCAGGGGAATCACCCCTCCACTTT. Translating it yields CASSEVRAGESPLHF.

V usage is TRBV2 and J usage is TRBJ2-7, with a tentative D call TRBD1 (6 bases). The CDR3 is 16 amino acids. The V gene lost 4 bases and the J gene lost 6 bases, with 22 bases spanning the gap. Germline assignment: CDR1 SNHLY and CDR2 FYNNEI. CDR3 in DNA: TGTGCCAGCAGTGTCCGTGGCACAGGGCTGTTCATCGAGCAGTACTTC. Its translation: CASSVRGTGLFIEQYF.

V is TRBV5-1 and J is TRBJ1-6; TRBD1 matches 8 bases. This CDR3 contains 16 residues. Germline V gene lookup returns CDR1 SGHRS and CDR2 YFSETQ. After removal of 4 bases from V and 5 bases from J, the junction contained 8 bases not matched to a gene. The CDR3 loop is CASSPSQGVNNSPLHF. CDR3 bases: TGCGCCAGCAGCCCATCACAGGGGGTAAATAATTCACCCCTCCACTTT.

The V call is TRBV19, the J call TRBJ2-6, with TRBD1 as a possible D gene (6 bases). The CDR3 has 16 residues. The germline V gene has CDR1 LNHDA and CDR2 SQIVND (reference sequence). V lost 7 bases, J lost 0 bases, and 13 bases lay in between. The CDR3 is CASMARGISGANVLTF. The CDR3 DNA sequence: TGTGCCAGTATGGCCAGGGGAATCTCTGGGGCCAACGTCCTGACTTTC.

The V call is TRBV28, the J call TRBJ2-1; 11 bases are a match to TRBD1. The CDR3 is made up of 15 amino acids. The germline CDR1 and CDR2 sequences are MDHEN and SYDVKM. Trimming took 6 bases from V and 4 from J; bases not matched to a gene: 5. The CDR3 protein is CASSSGTGGYNEQFF. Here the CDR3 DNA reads TGTGCCAGCAGCTCCGGGACAGGGGGTTACAATGAGCAGTTCTTC. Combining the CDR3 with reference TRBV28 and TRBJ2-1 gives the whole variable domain DVKVTQSSRYLVKRTGEKVFLECVQDMDHENMFWYRQDPGLGLRLIYFSYDVKMKEKGDIPEGYSVSREKKERFSLILESASTNQTSMYLCASSSGTGGYNEQFFGPGTRLTVL.

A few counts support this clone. CDR3 region: CASSVSPGLALFF. In nucleotides, the CDR3 is TGTGCCAGCAGCGTTTCCCCGGGACTTGCACTGTTTTTT. The chain uses TRBV9 and TRBJ1-4, with D maybe TRBD1 (5 bases). This CDR3 is built from 13 residues. CDR1 and CDR2 (germline): SGDLS, YYNGEE. V was clipped by 2 bases and J by 13 bases, with 15 bases between them.

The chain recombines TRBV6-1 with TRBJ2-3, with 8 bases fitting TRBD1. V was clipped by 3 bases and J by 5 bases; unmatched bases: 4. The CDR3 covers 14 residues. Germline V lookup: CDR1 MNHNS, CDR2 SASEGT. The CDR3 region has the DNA TGTGCCAGCAGTGACAGGGGGCTTGGAGATACGCAGTATTTT. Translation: CASSDRGLGDTQYF.

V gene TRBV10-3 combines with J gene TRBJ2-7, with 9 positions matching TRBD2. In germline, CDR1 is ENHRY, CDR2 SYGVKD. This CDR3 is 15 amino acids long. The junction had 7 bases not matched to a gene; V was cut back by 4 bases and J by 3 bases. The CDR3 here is CAISVTSGPYYEQYF. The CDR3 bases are TGTGCCATCAGTGTTACTAGCGGGCCTTACTACGAGCAGTACTTC.

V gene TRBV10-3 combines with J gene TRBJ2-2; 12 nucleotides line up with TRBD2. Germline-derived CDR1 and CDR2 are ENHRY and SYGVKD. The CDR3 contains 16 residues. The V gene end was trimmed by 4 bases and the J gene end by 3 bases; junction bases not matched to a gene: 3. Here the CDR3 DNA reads TGTGCCATCAGTGGGCGACTAGCGGGGGACACCGGGGAGCTGTTTTTT. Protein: CAISGRLAGDTGELFF.

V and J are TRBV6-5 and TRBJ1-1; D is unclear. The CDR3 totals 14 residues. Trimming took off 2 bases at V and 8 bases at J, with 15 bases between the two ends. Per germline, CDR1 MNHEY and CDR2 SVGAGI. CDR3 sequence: CASSYGGGSREAFF. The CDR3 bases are TGTGCCAGCAGTTACGGCGGTGGTTCAAGGGAAGCTTTCTTT.